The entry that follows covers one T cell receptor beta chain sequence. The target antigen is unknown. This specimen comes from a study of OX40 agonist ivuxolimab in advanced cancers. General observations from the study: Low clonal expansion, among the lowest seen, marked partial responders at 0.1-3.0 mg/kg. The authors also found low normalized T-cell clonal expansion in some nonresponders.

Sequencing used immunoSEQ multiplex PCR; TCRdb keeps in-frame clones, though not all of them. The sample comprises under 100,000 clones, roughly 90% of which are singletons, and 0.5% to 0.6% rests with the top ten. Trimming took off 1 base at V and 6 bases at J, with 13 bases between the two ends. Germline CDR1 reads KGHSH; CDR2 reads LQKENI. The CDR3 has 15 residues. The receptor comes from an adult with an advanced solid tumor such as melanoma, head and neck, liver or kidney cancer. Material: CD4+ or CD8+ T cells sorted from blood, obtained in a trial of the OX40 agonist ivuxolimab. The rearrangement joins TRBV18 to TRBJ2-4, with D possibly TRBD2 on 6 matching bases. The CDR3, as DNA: TGTGCCAGCTCACCACTCTTGCAGGGAGGAAACATTCAGTACTTC. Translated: CASSPLLQGGNIQYF.